This record looks at one T cell receptor beta chain sequence and its context. Its antigen is not identified. These data originate in a study of OX40 agonist ivuxolimab in advanced cancers. The overall study: Patients were given ivuxolimab, an antibody that agonizes OX40 (CD134).

Whole-study findings and limits: Expansion of clones was among the lowest in partial responders at 0.1-3.0 mg/kg. Expanded peripheral T cells had an undetermined antigen specificity.

Per germline, CDR1 MRHNA and CDR2 SNTAGT. V was clipped by 5 bases and J by 7 bases, with 18 bases between them. The CDR3 covers 15 residues. Clones were sequenced by immunoSEQ multiplex PCR, and TCRdb holds only the in-frame ones, with some missing. This sample has about 70,000 clones; roughly three quarters occur once, and the top ten carry roughly 5.4%. Collection of blood occurred at baseline, at cycle 4 day 1, and at cycle 7 day 1. V is TRBV6-4 and J is TRBJ1-3; tentatively, D is TRBD1 (6 bases). The sequenced sample was CD4+ or CD8+ T cells sorted from blood, obtained in a trial of the OX40 agonist ivuxolimab. The sequence came from an adult with an advanced solid tumor such as melanoma, head and neck, liver or kidney cancer. CDR3 loop: CASSSGWGARNTIYF. The CDR3, as DNA: TGTGCCAGCAGTTCGGGATGGGGGGCTCGGAACACCATATATTTT.